This TCR beta chain was documented in a study of OX40 agonist ivuxolimab in advanced cancers. Some background on the complete study: Ivuxolimab was a fully human IgG2 agonistic monoclonal antibody targeting the costimulatory receptor OX40 (CD134). Partial responses occurred in three dose-escalation patients: two with cutaneous melanoma and one with hepatocellular carcinoma. In the dose-escalation cohort, 82.7% of patients were male, and the mean age was approximately 55 years, with a range of roughly 23 to 85. Patients were allowed to have had prior anti-PD-1, anti-PD-L1 or anti-CTLA-4 therapy, and 40% of the dose-escalation patients had been treated with checkpoint inhibitors. The purpose of peripheral TCRbeta sequencing was to test whether ivuxolimab changed TCR sequence diversity and led to clonal T-cell expansion. The monotherapy dose-escalation portion (N ≈ 52 patients) of the phase I ivuxolimab trial is reported in the paper. Among the roughly 52 dose-escalation patients, around 20 had hepatocellular carcinoma, roughly 15 melanoma, 9 renal cell carcinoma and 9 head and neck cancer. Intravenous ivuxolimab was administered to patients every 2 weeks at six dose levels: 0.01, 0.1, 0.3, 1.5, 3 and 10 mg/kg.

According to the germline V gene (reference sequence), CDR1 reads MNHNY and CDR2 reads SVGAGI. Between the V and J ends, shortened by 2 bases and 0 bases respectively, the junction contains 11 bases. From cysteine to phenylalanine, the CDR3 is 15 amino acids long. Only CDR3 DNA is held: 45 bases, read in frame from base 1. Remarks on this clone: No antigen is known for it. The record has no base qualities; no much larger clone is one base away.

Patients with autoimmune disease history or receiving systemic immunosuppression were excluded from the trial. Peripheral blood for TCR sequencing was collected from all dose cohorts at baseline, on cycle 4 day 1, and on cycle 7 day 1. Samples were obtained from an open-label, multicenter, first-in-human phase I dose-escalation trial of ivuxolimab. Adults with locally advanced or metastatic melanoma, renal cell carcinoma, hepatocellular carcinoma or head and neck squamous cell carcinoma were enrolled in the trial. CD4+ and CD8+ T cells were sorted separately from peripheral blood before TCR sequencing. The full study reports these points: After ivuxolimab, CD8+ T cells had more expanded clones than CD4+ T cells on average. Clonal expansion of both CD4+ and CD8+ blood T cells was observed from baseline to week 6 at doses 0.1 to 3.0 mg/kg. The antigen specificity of the clonally expanded peripheral T cells was not determined. Partial responders in the 0.1-3.0 mg/kg groups had among the lowest normalized peripheral clonal expansion, especially among CD8+ T cells. Low levels of normalized T-cell clonal expansion were also seen in some patients who did not respond.

Genomic DNA was isolated from the sorted cells so that the TCRbeta CDR3 region could be sequenced. TCRbeta CDR3 regions were sequenced using the immunoSEQ Assay. TCRdb provides this immuneACCESS table in a form limited to in-frame rearrangements. Some clones are lacking; in checked studies, under half of them reflect an unresolved V gene, and why the rest are absent is not known. In this sample the table shows about 40,000 clones, approximately 88% of which occur a single time. Around 25% of the sample comes from the top ten. The sequence is built from TRBV6-6 and TRBJ2-7; TRBD2 is a possible D gene, resting on 6 matching bases. The sequence was collected from an adult with an advanced solid tumor such as melanoma, head and neck, liver or kidney cancer. Sequenced here: CD4+ or CD8+ T cells sorted from blood, sampled in a trial of the OX40 agonist ivuxolimab. The DNA sequence is given as TGTGCCAGCAGTTACGATGAGGGAGGCTCCTACGAGCAGTACTTC. This sequence encodes CASSYDEGGSYEQYF.